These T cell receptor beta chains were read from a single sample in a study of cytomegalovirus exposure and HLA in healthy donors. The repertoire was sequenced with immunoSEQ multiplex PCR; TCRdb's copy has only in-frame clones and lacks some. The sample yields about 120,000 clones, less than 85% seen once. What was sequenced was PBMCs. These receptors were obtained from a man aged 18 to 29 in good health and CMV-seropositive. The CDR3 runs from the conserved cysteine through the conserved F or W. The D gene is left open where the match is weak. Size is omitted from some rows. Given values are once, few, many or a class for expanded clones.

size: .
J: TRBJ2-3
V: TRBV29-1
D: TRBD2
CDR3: CSVGLAGGAADTQYF
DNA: TGCAGCGTGGGACTGGCGGGGGGGGCGGCAGATACGCAGTATTTT

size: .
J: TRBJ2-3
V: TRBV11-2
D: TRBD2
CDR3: CASRPSGNTDTQYF
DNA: TGTGCCAGCAGACCTAGCGGGAACACAGATACGCAGTATTTT

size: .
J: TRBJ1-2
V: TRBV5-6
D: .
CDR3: CASSLGRVGYGYTF
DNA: TGTGCCAGCAGCTTGGGCAGGGTAGGGTATGGCTACACCTTC

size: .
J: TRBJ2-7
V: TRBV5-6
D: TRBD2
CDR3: CASSQGGFYEQYF
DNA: TGTGCCAGCAGCCAGGGAGGGTTCTACGAGCAGTACTTC

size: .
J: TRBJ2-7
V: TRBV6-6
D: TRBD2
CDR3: CATSTSAFEQYF
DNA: TGTGCCACTTCGACTAGCGCTTTCGAGCAGTACTTC

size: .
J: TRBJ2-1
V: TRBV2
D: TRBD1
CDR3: CASSPGTGGYNEQFF
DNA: TGTGCCAGCAGCCCCGGGACAGGTGGCTACAATGAGCAGTTCTTC

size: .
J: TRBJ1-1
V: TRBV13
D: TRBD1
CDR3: CASSHTGGTEAFF
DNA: TGTGCCAGCAGCCATACAGGGGGCACTGAAGCTTTCTTT

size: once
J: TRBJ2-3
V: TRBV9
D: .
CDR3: CASSVAIAVTDTQYF
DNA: TGTGCCAGCAGCGTAGCGATAGCAGTCACAGATACGCAGTATTTT

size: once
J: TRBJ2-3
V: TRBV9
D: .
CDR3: CASSPRRGITDTQYF
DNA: TGTGCCAGCAGCCCACGTCGGGGGATCACAGATACGCAGTATTTT

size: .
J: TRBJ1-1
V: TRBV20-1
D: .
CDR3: CSTDRNTEAFF
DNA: TGCAGCACTGACAGGAACACTGAAGCTTTCTTT

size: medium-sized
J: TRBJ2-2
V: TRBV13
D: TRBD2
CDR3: CASSLGMRGGTGELFF
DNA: TGTGCCAGCAGCTTAGGAATGCGGGGGGGCACCGGGGAGCTGTTTTTT

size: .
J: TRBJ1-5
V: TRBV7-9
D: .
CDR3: CASSLPGFGNQPQHF
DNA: TGTGCCAGCAGCTTACCGGGATTCGGTAATCAGCCCCAGCATTTT

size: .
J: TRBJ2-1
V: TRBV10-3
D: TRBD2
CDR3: CAIRGLAGGRGEQFF
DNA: TGTGCCATCAGGGGACTAGCGGGGGGCAGGGGTGAGCAGTTCTTC

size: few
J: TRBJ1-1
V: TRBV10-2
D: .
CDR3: CASSYLNTEAFF
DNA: TGCGCCAGCAGTTACTTGAACACTGAAGCTTTCTTT

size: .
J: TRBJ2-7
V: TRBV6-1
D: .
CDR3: CASSAPGLLFYEQYF
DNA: TGTGCCAGCAGCGCACCGGGTCTCCTTTTTTACGAGCAGTACTTC

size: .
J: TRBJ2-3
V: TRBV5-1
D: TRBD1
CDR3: CASSSAGGRSTDTQYF
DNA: TGCGCCAGCAGCTCGGCAGGGGGCCGAAGCACAGATACGCAGTATTTT

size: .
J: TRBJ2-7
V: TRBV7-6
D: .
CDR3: CASSLAGAEQYF
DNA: TGTGCCAGCAGCTTAGCGGGGGCCGAGCAGTACTTC

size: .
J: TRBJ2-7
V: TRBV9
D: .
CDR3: CASSASVLPYEQYF
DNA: TGTGCCAGCAGCGCGTCAGTGTTGCCCTACGAGCAGTACTTC

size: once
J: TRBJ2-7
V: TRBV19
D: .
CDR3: CASSPRVRGYEQYF
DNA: TGTGCCAGTAGTCCCCGGGTTAGGGGCTACGAGCAGTACTTC

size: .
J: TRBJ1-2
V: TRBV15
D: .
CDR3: CATSTTFGVGGYTF
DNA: TGTGCCACCAGCACCACGTTCGGGGTAGGCGGCTACACCTTC

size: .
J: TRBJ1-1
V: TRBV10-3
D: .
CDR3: CAMSTGLGPEAFF
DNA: TGTGCCATGTCGACAGGATTAGGCCCTGAAGCTTTCTTT

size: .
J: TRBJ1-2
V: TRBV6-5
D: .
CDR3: CASSYRKLDNYGYTF
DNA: TGTGCCAGCAGTTACAGAAAGCTAGATAACTATGGCTACACCTTC

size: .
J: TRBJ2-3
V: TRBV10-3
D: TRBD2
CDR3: CASGTSGTDTQYF
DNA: TGTGCCAGCGGGACTAGCGGCACAGATACGCAGTATTTT

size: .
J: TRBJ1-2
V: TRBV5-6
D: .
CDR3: CASSLDREGYGYTF
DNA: TGTGCCAGCAGCTTGGACAGGGAGGGGTATGGCTACACCTTC

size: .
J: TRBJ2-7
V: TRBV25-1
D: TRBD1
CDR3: CASSEYLDRVYF
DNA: TGTGCCAGCAGTGAATACCTGGACAGGGTGTACTTC

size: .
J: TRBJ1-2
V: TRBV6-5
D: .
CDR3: CASRIQGDGYGYTF
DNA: TGTGCCAGCAGGATACAGGGAGATGGCTATGGCTACACCTTC

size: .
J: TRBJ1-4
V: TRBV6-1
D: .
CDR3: CASSEQGQGGGKLFF
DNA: TGTGCCAGCAGTGAACAGGGGCAGGGCGGGGGAAAACTGTTTTTT

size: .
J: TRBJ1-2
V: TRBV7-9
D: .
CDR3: CASSRDGGNYGYTF
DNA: TGTGCCAGCAGCCGGGACGGGGGGAACTATGGCTACACCTTC

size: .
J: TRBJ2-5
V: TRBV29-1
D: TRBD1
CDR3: CSVEDLWDRGQETQYF
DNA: TGCAGCGTTGAAGATCTCTGGGACAGGGGCCAAGAGACCCAGTACTTC

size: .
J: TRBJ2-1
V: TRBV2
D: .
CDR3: CAKRTPGQEFF
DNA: TGTGCCAAGAGGACTCCGGGACAAGAGTTCTTC